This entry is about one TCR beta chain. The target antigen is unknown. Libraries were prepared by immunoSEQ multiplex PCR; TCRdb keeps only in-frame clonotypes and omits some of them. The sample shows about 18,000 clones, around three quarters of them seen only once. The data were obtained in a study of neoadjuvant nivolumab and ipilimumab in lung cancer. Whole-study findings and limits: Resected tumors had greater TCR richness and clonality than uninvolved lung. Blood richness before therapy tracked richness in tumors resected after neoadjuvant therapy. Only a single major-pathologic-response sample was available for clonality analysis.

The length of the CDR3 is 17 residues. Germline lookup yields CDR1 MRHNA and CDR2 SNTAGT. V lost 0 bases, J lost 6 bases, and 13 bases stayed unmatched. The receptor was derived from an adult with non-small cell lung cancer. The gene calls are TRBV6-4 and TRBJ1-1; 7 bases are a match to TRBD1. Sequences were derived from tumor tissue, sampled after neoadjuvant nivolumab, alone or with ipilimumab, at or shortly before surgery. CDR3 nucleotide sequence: TGTGCCAGCAGTGACTCACAGTTGAGACAGGGAAAGCCTGAAGCTTTCTTT. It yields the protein CASSDSQLRQGKPEAFF.